This entry describes one T cell receptor (beta chain). This specimen belongs to a study of blood T cell repertoires in COVID-19. Participants, roughly 18 to 100 years old, spanned approximately 26 US areas. Participant-given clinical history determined each cohort assignment. Data came from immunoSEQ multiplex PCR; TCRdb stores just in-frame clones and leaves some out. Counted here are 330,000 or so clones, more than 90% occurring once; the ten biggest clones make up under 20%. The CDR3 has 12 amino acids. Trimming took 4 bases from V and 6 from J, leaving 13 bases between them. The V gene's germline CDR1 is SQVTM and CDR2 ANQGSEA.

The receptor was isolated from a woman aged 25 to 39 who had recovered from COVID-19. The V call is TRBV29-1, the J call TRBJ2-7; D gene ambiguous. Material: PBMCs or T cells enriched from blood (not recorded which). The CDR3 is CSVGPYRGEQYF. DNA of the CDR3: TGCAGCGTTGGGCCATACCGTGGCGAGCAGTACTTC.